This is a list of T cell receptor beta chains from one sample in a study of blood T cell repertoires in COVID-19. Assay used: immunoSEQ multiplex PCR; TCRdb lists only in-frame clones, some missing. Counted here are under 500,000 clones, around nine tenths occurring once; the ten biggest clones make up about 4.3%. The specimen was peripheral blood. The receptors derive from a woman younger than 45 with acute or convalescent COVID-19. CDR3s include the opening cysteine and the closing phenylalanine or tryptophan. The D gene is left open where the match is weak. Expanded clones get a size class; other rows say once, few or many, or leave the size out.

TRBV6-2/TRBV6-3	TRBJ1-1	NA	NA	TGTGCCAGCAGTTACTCCGTGGCTCGGACAAGGGATGAAGCTTTCTTT	CASSYSVARTRDEAFF
TRBV13	TRBJ1-6	NA	NA	TGTGCCAGCAGCTTAGGTGGGGGCGCGGCGTCCTATAATTCACCCCTCCACTTT	CASSLGGGAASYNSPLHF
TRBV7-6	TRBJ2-1	NA	NA	TGTGCCAGCAGCCGAGGACTCGGATCCTACAATGAGCAGTTCTTC	CASSRGLGSYNEQFF
TRBV6-5	TRBJ2-7	TRBD1	once	TGTGCCAGCAGCAGAGGGGACAGGGGAGAGTACTTC	CASSRGDRGEYF
TRBV4-1	TRBJ2-4	TRBD1	NA	TGCGCCAGCAGCCAAGATAACGGACAGGGTAAACTAGCCAAAAACATTCAGTACTTC	CASSQDNGQGKLAKNIQYF
TRBV21-1	TRBJ1-1	NA	NA	TGTGCCAGCAGCAAAACTAATGAAGCTTTCTTT	CASSKTNEAFF
TRBV7-9	TRBJ2-5	TRBD1	NA	TGTGCCAGCAGCTTGGTAGGGGGCTATATCGTCGAGACCCAGTACTTC	CASSLVGGYIVETQYF
TRBV5-1	TRBJ1-3	NA	once	TGCGCCAGCAGCACTGGACAGCTTAGCTCTGGAAACACCATATATTTT	CASSTGQLSSGNTIYF
TRBV19	TRBJ1-5	NA	NA	TGTGCCAGTAGTACATCGGGGGGCGGCAATCAGCCCCAGCATTTT	CASSTSGGGNQPQHF
TRBV5-5	TRBJ1-1	TRBD1	NA	TGTGCCAGCAGCTCAAGACAGGGTCGAGCTGAAGCTTTCTTT	CASSSRQGRAEAFF
TRBV21-1	TRBJ2-1	NA	NA	TGTGCCAGCAGCAAAGATGACGGGGGCAATGAGCAGTTCTTC	CASSKDDGGNEQFF
TRBV4-1	TRBJ1-2	NA	NA	TGCGCCAGCAGCCTCCGGGTCGGGGGGGCTGGTAACTATGGCTACACCTTC	CASSLRVGGAGNYGYTF
TRBV13	TRBJ2-2	TRBD1	once	TGTGCCAGCAGCCGCGGGACAGGGGTTCGTATGGTCGCCGGGGAGCTGTTTTTT	CASSRGTGVRMVAGELFF
TRBV7-3	TRBJ2-2	NA	NA	TGTGCCAGCAGCCCAACAAGCACCGGGGAGCTGTTTTTT	CASSPTSTGELFF
TRBV7-9	TRBJ2-3	NA	NA	TGTGCCAGCAGCTTACTGAGCACAGATACGCAGTATTTT	CASSLLSTDTQYF
TRBV24-1	TRBJ2-1	NA	NA	TGTGCCACCCAAGGCTCGGGGTCAGCGCAGTTCTTC	CATQGSGSAQFF
TRBV15	TRBJ2-5	NA	once	TGTGCCACCAGCAGAGGCGGAAGCGTAAGTCAAGAGACCCAGTACTTC	CATSRGGSVSQETQYF
TRBV28	TRBJ1-4	TRBD1	NA	TGTGCCAGCAGTTTGTTCCGACAGGGAGACGAAAAACTGTTTTTT	CASSLFRQGDEKLFF
TRBV5-1	TRBJ2-5	TRBD2	NA	TGCGCCAGCTCGGGGAGGGGAGGGAGAGAGACCCAGTACTTC	CASSGRGGRETQYF
TRBV5-5	TRBJ2-2	NA	NA	TGTGCCAGCAGCTTACCCACAGGGGACTACACCGGGGAGCTGTTTTTT	CASSLPTGDYTGELFF
TRBV6-2/TRBV6-3	TRBJ2-2	NA	NA	TGTGCCAGCAGTAAAGTACAGGCCGGGGAGCTGTTTTTT	CASSKVQAGELFF
TRBV28	TRBJ1-1	TRBD1	NA	TGTGCCAGCAGTTTCCTTGACAGGGTCGGCACTGAAGCTTTCTTT	CASSFLDRVGTEAFF
TRBV24-1	TRBJ2-3	TRBD1	NA	TGTGCCACCAGTGAACCGGGACGCCAAGGGGGCTACACAGATACGCAGTATTTT	CATSEPGRQGGYTDTQYF
TRBV27	TRBJ2-2	NA	NA	TGTGCCAGCAGAGAACAGGTGGTCAACGGGGAGCTGTTTTTT	CASREQVVNGELFF
TRBV6-5	TRBJ2-3	NA	NA	TGTGCCAGCAGTCGAACCATTAGTGGAGATACGCAGTATTTT	CASSRTISGDTQYF
TRBV2	TRBJ1-2	TRBD1	few	TGTGCCAGCAGAGGGGGACAGAACTATGGCTACACCTTC	CASRGGQNYGYTF
TRBV2	TRBJ2-3	TRBD1	once	TGTGCCAGCAGTTACACCCGCCGGGACAGCATCACAGATACGCAGTATTTT	CASSYTRRDSITDTQYF
TRBV11-3	TRBJ1-6	NA	NA	TGTGCCAGCAGTCCTGAGGCTTCACCCCTCCACTTT	CASSPEASPLHF
TRBV5-5	TRBJ2-1	NA	NA	TGTGCCAGCAGCCCCCACGCGGGAAATGAGCAGTTCTTC	CASSPHAGNEQFF
TRBV9	TRBJ2-3	TRBD2	NA	TGTGCCAGCAGCTTAAGCGGGGGGGCTCTTGACACGCAGTATTTT	CASSLSGGALDTQYF
TRBV19	TRBJ2-7	NA	NA	TGTGCCAGTAGTATTTCGGCAGGCTCCTACGAGCAGTACTTC	CASSISAGSYEQYF
TRBV5-1	TRBJ1-6	NA	NA	TGCGCCAGCAGCCCCCTATTGGGGGCGCGTCATTCACCCCTCCACTTT	CASSPLLGARHSPLHF
TRBV4-2	TRBJ2-3	TRBD2	NA	TGTGCCAGCAGCCAAGATTACGGCGCGGGGGGGGACCTAGGCACAGATACGCAGTATTTT	CASSQDYGAGGDLGTDTQYF
TRBV5-8	TRBJ2-7	NA	NA	TGTGCCAGCAGCTTGGGGACCCGGCGGGCAACCTCCTACGAGCAGTACTTC	CASSLGTRRATSYEQYF
TRBV3-1/TRBV3-2	TRBJ2-4	NA	NA	TGTGCCAGCAGCCAAGGTGGCTCGGGAAGGCGTCAGTACTTC	CASSQGGSGRRQYF
TRBV4-1	TRBJ1-1	TRBD1	NA	TGCGCCAGCAGCCTAACAGGGGGGAGCACTGAAGCTTTCTTT	CASSLTGGSTEAFF
TRBV18	TRBJ2-4	TRBD2	NA	TGTGCCAGCTCAGGACTAGCGGGGGGCCAAAACATTCAGTACTTC	CASSGLAGGQNIQYF
TRBV6-5	TRBJ2-3	TRBD1	NA	TGTGCCAGCAGTTCAGACAGGGTGAGGGGAGATACGCAGTATTTT	CASSSDRVRGDTQYF
TRBV5-1	TRBJ2-7	TRBD2	once	TGCGCCAGCAGCTCGGGGGGACTGGCTAGTGTAGAGCAGTACTTC	CASSSGGLASVEQYF
TRBV5-1	TRBJ2-5	NA	NA	TGCGCCAGCAGGTTTGAACACATACAAGAGACCCAGTACTTC	CASRFEHIQETQYF
TRBV7-9	TRBJ1-1	NA	once	TGTGCCAGCAGCCCCCTGGGCATGAACACTGAAGCTTTCTTT	CASSPLGMNTEAFF
TRBV10-2	TRBJ2-3	NA	NA	TGCGCCAGCGGGCCCTCGGTGTATACGCAGTATTTT	CASGPSVYTQYF
TRBV19	TRBJ2-1	TRBD2	NA	TGTGCCAGTAGTACGAGCGGGGGGTACGGCAATGAGCAGTTCTTC	CASSTSGGYGNEQFF
TRBV7-9	TRBJ2-1	NA	NA	TGTGCCAGCAGCTTAGGTTCAGGGGCCAATGAGCAGTTCTTC	CASSLGSGANEQFF
TRBV12-3/TRBV12-4	TRBJ1-6	TRBD1	NA	TGTGCCAGTCGGGGGACAGCTAATTCACCCCTCCACTTT	CASRGTANSPLHF
TRBV6-6	TRBJ1-6	NA	NA	TGTGCCAGCAGCCCAGGGTATTGGCCGCTCCACTTT	CASSPGYWPLHF
TRBV11-2	TRBJ2-5	NA	NA	TGTGCCAGCCGACAATTCAGGACTATTCCAGAGACCCAGTACTTC	CASRQFRTIPETQYF
TRBV28	TRBJ1-6	TRBD1	few	TGTGCCAGCAGTCGACAGGGCGGTAATTCACCCCTCCACTTT	CASSRQGGNSPLHF
TRBV4-2	TRBJ1-2	TRBD1	NA	TGTGCCAGCAGTCTTTCGACAGGGGAGAAGGGCTACACCTTC	CASSLSTGEKGYTF
TRBV4-1	TRBJ2-5	TRBD2	NA	TGCGCCAGCAGCCACCTGGGCGGGGGGGCTTGGGAGACCCAGTACTTC	CASSHLGGGAWETQYF
TRBV27	TRBJ2-3	TRBD1	NA	TGTGCCAGCAGTGCATACAGGGGTCGCACAGATACGCAGTATTTT	CASSAYRGRTDTQYF
TRBV2	TRBJ1-2	NA	once	TGTGCCAGCAGTGCAGGGCCGGGCTATGGCTACACCTTC	CASSAGPGYGYTF
TRBV6-2/TRBV6-3	TRBJ2-1	NA	NA	TGTGCCAGCAGTCTGACAGATGAGCAGTTCTTC	CASSLTDEQFF